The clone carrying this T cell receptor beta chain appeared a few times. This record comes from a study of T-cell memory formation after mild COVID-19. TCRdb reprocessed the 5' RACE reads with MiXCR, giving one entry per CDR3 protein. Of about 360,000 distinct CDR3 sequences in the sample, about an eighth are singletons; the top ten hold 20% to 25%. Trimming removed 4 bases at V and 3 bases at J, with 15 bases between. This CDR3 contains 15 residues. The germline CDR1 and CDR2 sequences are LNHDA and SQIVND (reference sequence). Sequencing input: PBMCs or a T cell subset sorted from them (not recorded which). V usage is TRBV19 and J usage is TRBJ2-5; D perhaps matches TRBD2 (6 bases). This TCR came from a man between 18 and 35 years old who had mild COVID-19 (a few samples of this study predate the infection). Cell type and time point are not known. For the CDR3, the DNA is TGTGCCAGTAGTAAGCCACCGGGGGAGAAAGAGACCCAGTACTTC. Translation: CASSKPPGEKETQYF.